This is a list of T cell receptor beta chains from one sample in a study of shared clonotypes between healthy human individuals. Only in-frame clones appear in the TCRdb table, and some are missing; sequencing was by immunoSEQ multiplex PCR. The sample has about 1.5 million clones, nearly 99% seen once. Sequenced sample: naive CD4+ T cells sorted from blood. The origin of the receptors is a man aged 25 to 40 in good health. CDR3s include the opening cysteine and the closing phenylalanine or tryptophan. Each record gives: V gene, clone size, CDR3 length, D gene, J gene, CDR3 DNA, CDR3 protein. The D gene is left open where the match is weak. Expanded clones are given a class, and other clones once, few, many or no size at all.

V: TRBV11-2
size: NA
length: 17
D: NA
J: TRBJ2-3
DNA: TGTGCCAGCAGCCCCTGGGCCCTTGGGCAAAGCACAGATACGCAGTATTTT
CDR3: CASSPWALGQSTDTQYF

V: TRBV28
size: NA
length: 15
D: TRBD1
J: TRBJ1-2
DNA: TGTGCCAGCAGATCGCGGACAGGGGGATTCTATGGCTACACCTTC
CDR3: CASRSRTGGFYGYTF

V: TRBV13
size: NA
length: 10
D: NA
J: TRBJ2-7
DNA: TGTGCCAGCGGTAGAGGCGAGCAGTACTTC
CDR3: CASGRGEQYF

V: TRBV9
size: NA
length: 15
D: NA
J: TRBJ1-1
DNA: TGTGCCAGCAGCGCGATGGGGGGAGTGAACACTGAAGCTTTCTTT
CDR3: CASSAMGGVNTEAFF

V: TRBV11-2
size: once
length: 15
D: NA
J: TRBJ2-7
DNA: TGTGCCAGCAGGCCCATAAGACAGAGCTCCTACGAGCAGTACTTC
CDR3: CASRPIRQSSYEQYF

V: TRBV7-9
size: NA
length: 19
D: NA
J: TRBJ2-6
DNA: TGTGCCAGCAGCTTAAGGCGGGGCTCACGGGGTTCTGGGGCCAACGTCCTGACTTTC
CDR3: CASSLRRGSRGSGANVLTF

V: TRBV30
size: NA
length: 15
D: TRBD2
J: TRBJ2-7
DNA: TGTGCCTGGAGTGTTGGGGCGGGAGGTAGCTACGAGCAGTACTTC
CDR3: CAWSVGAGGSYEQYF

V: TRBV6-1
size: NA
length: 13
D: NA
J: TRBJ1-1
DNA: TGTGCCAGCAGTGATCGGGGGTTAAAGGAAGCTTTCTTT
CDR3: CASSDRGLKEAFF

V: TRBV7-6
size: NA
length: 16
D: TRBD1
J: TRBJ1-2
DNA: TGTGCCAGCAGCCCAACCACCGGGACAGGGGGCTATGGCTACACCTTC
CDR3: CASSPTTGTGGYGYTF

V: TRBV11-2
size: once
length: 15
D: NA
J: TRBJ1-1
DNA: TGTGCCAGCAGCGCAAATCTCCAATTTCCGGGCTTAGCTTTCTTT
CDR3: CASSANLQFPGLAFF

V: TRBV6-4
size: NA
length: 14
D: NA
J: TRBJ2-1
DNA: TGTGCCAGCAGCGTACAGTACAACAGCAATGAGCAGTTCTTC
CDR3: CASSVQYNSNEQFF

V: TRBV9
size: once
length: 15
D: TRBD2
J: TRBJ2-7
DNA: TGTGCCAGCAGCCCTTATCAACTAGCGGGATCCGAGCAGTACTTC
CDR3: CASSPYQLAGSEQYF

V: TRBV7-9
size: NA
length: 13
D: NA
J: TRBJ2-7
DNA: TGTGCCAGCAAACCAGGCAGCGCCTACGAGCAGTACTTC
CDR3: CASKPGSAYEQYF

V: TRBV6-1
size: NA
length: 15
D: NA
J: TRBJ2-1
DNA: TGTGCCAGCAGTGAAAAGGTTCGGTCTTACAATGAGCAGTTCTTC
CDR3: CASSEKVRSYNEQFF

V: TRBV19
size: NA
length: 14
D: NA
J: TRBJ2-7
DNA: TGTGCCAGTAGTACCCAGGGTTTTTCCTACGAGCAGTACTTC
CDR3: CASSTQGFSYEQYF

V: TRBV6-1
size: NA
length: 14
D: NA
J: TRBJ2-5
DNA: TGTGCCACCCGAAATGGGGTTTCAAGAGAGACCCAGTACTTC
CDR3: CATRNGVSRETQYF

V: TRBV7-3
size: NA
length: 14
D: NA
J: TRBJ2-3
DNA: TGTGCCAGCAGCGAACCTGGTAGCACAGATACGCAGTATTTT
CDR3: CASSEPGSTDTQYF

V: TRBV7-9
size: once
length: 12
D: NA
J: TRBJ1-5
DNA: TGTGCCAGCAGCCAAATAAATCAGCCCCAGCATTTT
CDR3: CASSQINQPQHF

V: TRBV5-1
size: once
length: 17
D: NA
J: TRBJ1-5
DNA: TGCGCCAGCAAGGTAGAAGATGGGGCCTGGAGCAATCAGCCCCAGCATTTT
CDR3: CASKVEDGAWSNQPQHF

V: TRBV6-6
size: NA
length: 14
D: NA
J: TRBJ2-7
DNA: TGTGCCAGCAGTTTGGGTACTCCCTCCTACGAGCAGTACTTC
CDR3: CASSLGTPSYEQYF

V: TRBV9
size: NA
length: 15
D: TRBD2
J: TRBJ2-1
DNA: TGTGCCAGCAGCGAAGGACTAGCGGGCTACAATGAGCAGTTCTTC
CDR3: CASSEGLAGYNEQFF

V: TRBV29-1
size: NA
length: 13
D: NA
J: TRBJ2-3
DNA: TGCAGCGTTGGGCGGGATAAGGCAGATACGCAGTATTTT
CDR3: CSVGRDKADTQYF

V: TRBV7-2
size: NA
length: 15
D: TRBD2
J: TRBJ2-2
DNA: TGTGCCAGCAGCTTCCGGCGGGAGGACACCGGGGAGCTGTTTTTT
CDR3: CASSFRREDTGELFF

V: TRBV2
size: NA
length: 14
D: NA
J: TRBJ2-5
DNA: TGTGCCAGCACTTGGGGCCCGGTGGGGGAGACCCAGTACTTC
CDR3: CASTWGPVGETQYF

V: TRBV29-1
size: once
length: 13
D: NA
J: TRBJ2-3
DNA: TGCAGCTCAGATAGCGTTCAGGGAGATACGCAGTATTTT
CDR3: CSSDSVQGDTQYF

V: TRBV5-1
size: few
length: 17
D: TRBD2
J: TRBJ2-1
DNA: TGCGCCAGCAGCTCAAGACCGGGACTAGTAATTACCAATGAGCAGTTCTTC
CDR3: CASSSRPGLVITNEQFF

V: TRBV5-1
size: NA
length: 14
D: NA
J: TRBJ2-3
DNA: TGCGCCAGCAGCTTAGGGCGACGGGGGGATACGCAGTATTTT
CDR3: CASSLGRRGDTQYF

V: TRBV9
size: NA
length: 13
D: NA
J: TRBJ2-2
DNA: TGTGCCAGCAGCGCCTACGTAGGCGGGGAGCTGTTTTTT
CDR3: CASSAYVGGELFF

V: TRBV9
size: NA
length: 15
D: NA
J: TRBJ1-5
DNA: TGTGCCAGCAGCGTAGGGGCCGGAGGCAATCAGCCCCAGCATTTT
CDR3: CASSVGAGGNQPQHF

V: TRBV5-1
size: NA
length: 21
D: TRBD2
J: TRBJ2-3
DNA: TGCGCCAGCAGCCCGGAAGGACTAGCGGGAGGGTTACTGGCGCGTCCAGATACGCAGTATTTT
CDR3: CASSPEGLAGGLLARPDTQYF

V: TRBV5-1
size: NA
length: 14
D: NA
J: TRBJ2-3
DNA: TGCGCCAGCAGCTTTACGGCGGGCACAGATACGCAGTATTTT
CDR3: CASSFTAGTDTQYF

V: TRBV9
size: NA
length: 14
D: NA
J: TRBJ2-3
DNA: TGTGCCAGCAGCGTAGAAGGGAGGCGAGATACGCAGTATTTT
CDR3: CASSVEGRRDTQYF

V: TRBV5-6
size: NA
length: 17
D: TRBD1
J: TRBJ2-7
DNA: TGTGCCAGCAGCGCCTATTTTCGGACAGGGGAATTGGGAGAGCAGTACTTC
CDR3: CASSAYFRTGELGEQYF

V: TRBV5-1
size: NA
length: 16
D: TRBD2
J: TRBJ2-1
DNA: TGCGCCAGCAGCTTGGGTGGGACTAGCGGGAACAATGAGCAGTTCTTC
CDR3: CASSLGGTSGNNEQFF

V: TRBV20-1
size: NA
length: 10
D: NA
J: TRBJ2-1
DNA: TGCAGTGCTAAGAGGGATGAGCAGTTCTTC
CDR3: CSAKRDEQFF

V: TRBV6-4
size: NA
length: 16
D: TRBD2
J: TRBJ2-7
DNA: TGTGCCAGCACCAAAAACGGGACTAGCGGAACCTACGAGCAGTACTTC
CDR3: CASTKNGTSGTYEQYF

V: TRBV7-3
size: NA
length: 18
D: NA
J: TRBJ2-2
DNA: TGTGCCAGCAGCTTAACGTCGATAGCGGCAACGGACACCGGGGAGCTGTTTTTT
CDR3: CASSLTSIAATDTGELFF

V: TRBV5-1
size: NA
length: 19
D: TRBD2
J: TRBJ2-1
DNA: TGCGCCAGCAGCTCACATGCCACTAGCGGGCCTCGACCCTACAATGAGCAGTTCTTC
CDR3: CASSSHATSGPRPYNEQFF

V: TRBV11-2
size: NA
length: 15
D: NA
J: TRBJ2-7
DNA: TGTGCCAGCAGCTCTATGGGGACACGGAACTACGAGCAGTACTTC
CDR3: CASSSMGTRNYEQYF

V: TRBV30
size: NA
length: 14
D: NA
J: TRBJ2-1
DNA: TGTGCCTGGAGTTTCAGGATCGAGCTCAATGAGCAGTTCTTC
CDR3: CAWSFRIELNEQFF

V: TRBV28
size: NA
length: 17
D: NA
J: TRBJ1-5
DNA: TGTGCCAGCAGCCCCCTGGGTTTAGATTTTAGCAATCAGCCCCAGCATTTT
CDR3: CASSPLGLDFSNQPQHF

V: TRBV10-3
size: many
length: 13
D: NA
J: TRBJ2-7
DNA: TGTGCCATCAGTTCCTCCCAGCCCTACGAGCAGTACTTC
CDR3: CAISSSQPYEQYF

V: TRBV25-1
size: NA
length: 16
D: NA
J: TRBJ1-5
DNA: TGTGCCAGCAGTGAATCTTGGGCAGGGGTCAATCAGCCCCAGCATTTT
CDR3: CASSESWAGVNQPQHF

V: TRBV11-2
size: NA
length: 15
D: NA
J: TRBJ2-2
DNA: TGTGCCAGCAGCTTAGATCTTGGTCTAGCCGGGGAGCTGTTTTTT
CDR3: CASSLDLGLAGELFF

V: TRBV5-6
size: NA
length: 14
D: TRBD2
J: TRBJ2-7
DNA: TGTGCCAGCAGCTTGGCGGGACTAGCTTACGAGCAGTACTTC
CDR3: CASSLAGLAYEQYF

V: TRBV7-8
size: once
length: 15
D: NA
J: TRBJ2-1
DNA: TGTGCCAGCAGCTTAGAGCTAGCGCTATACAATGAGCAGTTCTTC
CDR3: CASSLELALYNEQFF

V: TRBV27
size: NA
length: 16
D: NA
J: TRBJ2-1
DNA: TGTGCCAGCAGCCTAGCCAGCGGCCCTTCCTACAATGAGCAGTTCTTC
CDR3: CASSLASGPSYNEQFF

V: TRBV5-6
size: NA
length: 12
D: NA
J: TRBJ1-1
DNA: TGTGCCAGCAGTTACCCGAACACTGAAGCTTTCTTT
CDR3: CASSYPNTEAFF

V: TRBV7-9
size: NA
length: 17
D: NA
J: TRBJ2-3
DNA: TGTGCCAGCAGCGTTTATGTGGACGGGCTTAGCACAGATACGCAGTATTTT
CDR3: CASSVYVDGLSTDTQYF

V: TRBV7-9
size: NA
length: 14
D: NA
J: TRBJ2-2
DNA: TGTGCCAGCAGACGCGGGACGCTCACCGGGGAGCTGTTTTTT
CDR3: CASRRGTLTGELFF

V: TRBV7-9
size: many
length: 14
D: NA
J: TRBJ2-5
DNA: TGTGCCAGCAGCCCGGGGGACGGACGGGAGACCCAGTACTTC
CDR3: CASSPGDGRETQYF

V: TRBV18
size: NA
length: 17
D: NA
J: TRBJ1-2
DNA: TGTGCCAGCTCACCAGGGACAAACCGAAACCTCGCCTATGGCTACACCTTC
CDR3: CASSPGTNRNLAYGYTF

V: TRBV20-1
size: NA
length: 11
D: NA
J: TRBJ2-5
DNA: TGCAGTGCTAGAGGTGAAGAGACCCAGTACTTC
CDR3: CSARGEETQYF